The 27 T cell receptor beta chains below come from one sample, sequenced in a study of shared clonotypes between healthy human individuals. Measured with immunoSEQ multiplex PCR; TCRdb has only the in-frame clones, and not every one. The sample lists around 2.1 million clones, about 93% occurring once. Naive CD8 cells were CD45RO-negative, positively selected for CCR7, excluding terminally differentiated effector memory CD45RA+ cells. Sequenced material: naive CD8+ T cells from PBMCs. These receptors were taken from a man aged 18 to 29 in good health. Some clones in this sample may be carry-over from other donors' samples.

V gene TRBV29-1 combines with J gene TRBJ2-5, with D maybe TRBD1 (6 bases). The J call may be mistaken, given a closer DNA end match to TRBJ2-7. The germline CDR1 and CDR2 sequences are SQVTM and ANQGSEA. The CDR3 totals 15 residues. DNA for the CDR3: TGCAGCGTTGTAGGATGGGTGGGGGCGACCTACGAGCAGTACTTC. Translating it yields CSVVGWVGATYEQYF.

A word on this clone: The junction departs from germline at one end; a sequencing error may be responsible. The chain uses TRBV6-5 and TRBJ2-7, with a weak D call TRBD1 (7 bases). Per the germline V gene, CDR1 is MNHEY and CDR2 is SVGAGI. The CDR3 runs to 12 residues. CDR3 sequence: CASSYWRDRPNF. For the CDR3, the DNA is TGTGCCAGCAGTTACTGGCGGGACAGACCTAACTTC.

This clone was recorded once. CDR3 DNA: TGTGCCAGCCCCTCCACTAGCGGAGGGGGGCACGAGCAGTACTTC. This encodes CASPSTSGGGHEQYF. The chain has TRBV2 and TRBJ2-7; 8 bases line up with TRBD2. CDR3 length: 15 amino acids. The J segment lost 5 bases and the V segment lost 8 bases, leaving 14 bases of the junction unmatched. Germline values: CDR1 SNHLY, CDR2 FYNNEI.

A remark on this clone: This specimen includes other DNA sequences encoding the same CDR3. Here the CDR3 reads CASSLAGAHNEQFF. The CDR3, as DNA: TGTGCCAGCAGTTTAGCGGGAGCCCACAATGAGCAGTTCTTC. The chain employs TRBV27 and TRBJ2-1; TRBD2 agrees at 7 bases. J was trimmed by 5 bases and V by 2 bases; bases with no gene match: 3. The CDR3 is made up of 14 amino acids. Germline-derived CDR1 and CDR2 are MNHEY and SMNVEV (reference sequence).

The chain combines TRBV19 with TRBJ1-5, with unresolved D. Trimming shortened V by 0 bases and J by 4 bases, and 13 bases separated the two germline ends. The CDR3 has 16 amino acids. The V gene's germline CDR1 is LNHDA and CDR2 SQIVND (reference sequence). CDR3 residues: CASSIDRWSSNQPQHF. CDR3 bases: TGTGCCAGTAGTATAGATCGATGGAGCTCGAATCAGCCCCAGCATTTT.

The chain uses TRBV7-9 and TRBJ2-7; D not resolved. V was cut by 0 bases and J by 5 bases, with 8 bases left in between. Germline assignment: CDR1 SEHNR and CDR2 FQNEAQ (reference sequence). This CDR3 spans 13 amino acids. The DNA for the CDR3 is TGTGCCAGCAGCTTAGCCCCTCCCAACGAGCAGTACTTC. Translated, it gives CASSLAPPNEQYF.

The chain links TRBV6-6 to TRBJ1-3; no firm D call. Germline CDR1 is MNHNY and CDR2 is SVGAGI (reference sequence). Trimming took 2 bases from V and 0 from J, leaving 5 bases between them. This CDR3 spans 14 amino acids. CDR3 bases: TGTGCCAGCAGTTACACCGGCTCTGGAAACACCATATATTTT. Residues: CASSYTGSGNTIYF.

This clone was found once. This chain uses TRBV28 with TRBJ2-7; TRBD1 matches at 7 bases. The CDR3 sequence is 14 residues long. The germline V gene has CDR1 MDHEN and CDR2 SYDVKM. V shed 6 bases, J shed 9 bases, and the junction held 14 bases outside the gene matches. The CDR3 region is CASSYSDRATWQYF. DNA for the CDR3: TGTGCCAGCAGCTATAGCGACAGGGCCACATGGCAGTACTTC.

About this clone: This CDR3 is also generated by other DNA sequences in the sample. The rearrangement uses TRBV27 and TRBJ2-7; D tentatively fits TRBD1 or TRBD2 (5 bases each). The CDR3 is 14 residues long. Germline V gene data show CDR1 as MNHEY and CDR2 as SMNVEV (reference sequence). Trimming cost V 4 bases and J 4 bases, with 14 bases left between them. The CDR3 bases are TGTGCCAGCAGTTCCGGGACCCGGGGTTACGAGCAGTACTTC. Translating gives CASSSGTRGYEQYF.

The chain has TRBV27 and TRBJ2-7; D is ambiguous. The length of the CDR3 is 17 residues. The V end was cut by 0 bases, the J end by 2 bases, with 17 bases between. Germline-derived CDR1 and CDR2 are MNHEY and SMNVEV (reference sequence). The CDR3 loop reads CASSLSGRLNRAYEQYF. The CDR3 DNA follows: TGTGCCAGCAGTTTATCGGGTCGTTTAAACAGAGCCTACGAGCAGTACTTC.

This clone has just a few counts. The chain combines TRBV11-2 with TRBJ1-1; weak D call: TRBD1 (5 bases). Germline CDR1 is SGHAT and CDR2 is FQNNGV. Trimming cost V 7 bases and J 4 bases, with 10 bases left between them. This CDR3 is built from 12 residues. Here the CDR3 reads CASKNRLTEAFF. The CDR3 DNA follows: TGTGCCAGCAAAAACAGGCTCACTGAAGCTTTCTTT. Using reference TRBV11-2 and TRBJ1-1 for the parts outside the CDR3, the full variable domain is EAGVAQSPRYKIIEKRQSVAFWCNPISGHATLYWYQQILGQGPKLLIQFQNNGVVDDSQLPKDRFSAERLKGVDSTLKIQPAKLEDSAVYLCASKNRLTEAFFGQGTRLTVV.

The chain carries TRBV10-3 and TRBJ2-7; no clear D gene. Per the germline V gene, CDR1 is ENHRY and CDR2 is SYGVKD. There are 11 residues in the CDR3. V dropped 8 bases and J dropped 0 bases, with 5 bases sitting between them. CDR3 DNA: TGTGCCATCGCGTCCTCCTACGAGCAGTACTTC. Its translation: CAIASSYEQYF.

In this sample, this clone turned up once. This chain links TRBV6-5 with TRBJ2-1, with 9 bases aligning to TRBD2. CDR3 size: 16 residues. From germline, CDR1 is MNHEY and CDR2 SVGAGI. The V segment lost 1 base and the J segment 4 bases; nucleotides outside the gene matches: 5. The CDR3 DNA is TGTGCCAGCAGTTACTTTCGGACTAGCGCTTACAATGAGCAGTTCTTC. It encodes CASSYFRTSAYNEQFF.

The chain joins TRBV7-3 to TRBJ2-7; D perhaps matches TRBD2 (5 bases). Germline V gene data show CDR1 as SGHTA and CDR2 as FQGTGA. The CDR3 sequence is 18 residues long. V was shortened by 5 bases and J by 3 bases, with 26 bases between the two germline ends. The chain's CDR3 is CASSLPRPVLHGGYEQYF. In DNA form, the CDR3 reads TGTGCCAGCAGCCTCCCCCGACCGGTCTTGCACGGAGGCTACGAGCAGTACTTC.

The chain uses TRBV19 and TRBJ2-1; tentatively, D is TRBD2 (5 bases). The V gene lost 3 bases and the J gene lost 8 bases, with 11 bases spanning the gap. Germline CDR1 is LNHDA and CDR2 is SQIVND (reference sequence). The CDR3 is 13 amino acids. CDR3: CASSMRGRDEQFF. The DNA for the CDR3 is TGTGCCAGTAGTATGAGAGGGCGGGATGAGCAGTTCTTC.

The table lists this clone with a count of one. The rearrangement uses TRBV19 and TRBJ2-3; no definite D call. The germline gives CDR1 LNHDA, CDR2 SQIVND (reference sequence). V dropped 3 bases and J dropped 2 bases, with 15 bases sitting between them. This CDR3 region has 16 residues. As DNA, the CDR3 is TGTGCCAGTAGTATGAATAGCCCGTCCGCCACAGATACGCAGTATTTT. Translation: CASSMNSPSATDTQYF.

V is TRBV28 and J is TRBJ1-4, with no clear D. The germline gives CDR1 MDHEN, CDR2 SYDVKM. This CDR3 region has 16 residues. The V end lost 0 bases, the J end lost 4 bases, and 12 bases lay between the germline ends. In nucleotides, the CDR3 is TGTGCCAGCAGTTTATGGCGGGGTGGCAGTAATGAAAAACTGTTTTTT. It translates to CASSLWRGGSNEKLFF.

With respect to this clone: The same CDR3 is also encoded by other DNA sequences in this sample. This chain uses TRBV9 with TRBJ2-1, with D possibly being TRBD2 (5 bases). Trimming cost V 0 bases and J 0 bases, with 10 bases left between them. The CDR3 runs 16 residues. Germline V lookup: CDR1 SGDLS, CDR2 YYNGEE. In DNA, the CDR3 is TGTGCCAGCAGCGTAGTAGGGAGAAGCTCCTACAATGAGCAGTTCTTC. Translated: CASSVVGRSSYNEQFF.

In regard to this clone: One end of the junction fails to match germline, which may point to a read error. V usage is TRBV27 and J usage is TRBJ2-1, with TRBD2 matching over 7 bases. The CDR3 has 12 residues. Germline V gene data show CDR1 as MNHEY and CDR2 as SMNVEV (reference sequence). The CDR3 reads CASILKRGKQFF. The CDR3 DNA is TGTGCCAGCATTTTAAAGCGGGGTAAGCAGTTCTTC.

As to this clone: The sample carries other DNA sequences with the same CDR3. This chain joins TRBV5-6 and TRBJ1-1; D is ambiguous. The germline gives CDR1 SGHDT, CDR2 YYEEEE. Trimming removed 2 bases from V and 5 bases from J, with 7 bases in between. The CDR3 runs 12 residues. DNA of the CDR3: TGTGCCAGCAGCTTTTTGGGAACTGAAGCTTTCTTT. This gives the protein CASSFLGTEAFF. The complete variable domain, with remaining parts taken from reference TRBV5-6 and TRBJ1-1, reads DAGVTQSPTHLIKTRGQQVTLRCSPKSGHDTVSWYQQALGQGPQFIFQYYEEEERQRGNFPDRFSGHQFPNYSSELNVNALLLGDSALYLCASSFLGTEAFFGQGTRLTVV.

Written as DNA, the CDR3 is TGTGCCAGCAGGACGTACAGGGCTGAAAAACTGTTTTTT. Protein product: CASRTYRAEKLFF. The rearrangement links TRBV11-2 to TRBJ1-4; D is perhaps TRBD1 (6 bases). CDR1 is SGHAT, CDR2 FQNNGV, per germline. The CDR3 spans 13 residues. Trimming took 6 bases from V and 7 from J, leaving 12 bases between them.

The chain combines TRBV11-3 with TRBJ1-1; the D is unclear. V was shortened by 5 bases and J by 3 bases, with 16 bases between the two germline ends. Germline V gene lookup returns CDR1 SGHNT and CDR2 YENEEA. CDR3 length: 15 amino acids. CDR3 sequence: CASSNTRAGDTEAFF. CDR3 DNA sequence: TGTGCCAGCAGCAACACTCGCGCCGGAGACACTGAAGCTTTCTTT.

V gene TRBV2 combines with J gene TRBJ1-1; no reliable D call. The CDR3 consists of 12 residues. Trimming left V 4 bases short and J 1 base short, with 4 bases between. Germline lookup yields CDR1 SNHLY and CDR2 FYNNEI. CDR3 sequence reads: CASSASNTEAFF. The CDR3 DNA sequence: TGTGCCAGCAGTGCCTCGAACACTGAAGCTTTCTTT.

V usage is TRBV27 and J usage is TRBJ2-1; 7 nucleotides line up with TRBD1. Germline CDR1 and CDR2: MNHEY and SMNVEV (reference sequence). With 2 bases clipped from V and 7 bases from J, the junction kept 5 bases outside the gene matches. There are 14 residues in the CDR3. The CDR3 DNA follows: TGTGCCAGCAGTTTAAGGGACAGCCAGAATGAGCAGTTCTTC. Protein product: CASSLRDSQNEQFF.

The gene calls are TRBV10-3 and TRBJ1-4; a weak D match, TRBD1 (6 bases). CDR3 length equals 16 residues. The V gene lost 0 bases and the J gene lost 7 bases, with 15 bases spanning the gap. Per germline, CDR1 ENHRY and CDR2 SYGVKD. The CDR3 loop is CAISESRGGRSEKLFF. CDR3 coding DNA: TGTGCCATCAGTGAGTCGAGAGGGGGTAGAAGTGAAAAACTGTTTTTT.

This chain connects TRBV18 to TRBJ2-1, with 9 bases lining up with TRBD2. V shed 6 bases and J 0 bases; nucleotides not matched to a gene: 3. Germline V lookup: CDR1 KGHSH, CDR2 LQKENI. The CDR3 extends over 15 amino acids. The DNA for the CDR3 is TGTGCCAGCTCCCTTAGCGGGAGCTCCTACAATGAGCAGTTCTTC. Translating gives CASSLSGSSYNEQFF.

CDR3 protein: CASSPGQIPGYTF. CDR3 bases: TGTGCCAGCAGCCCGGGACAGATTCCAGGCTACACCTTC. The chain employs TRBV11-2 and TRBJ1-2; 7 bases are shared with TRBD1. The CDR3 has 13 residues. Germline V gene sequence: CDR1 SGHAT, CDR2 FQNNGV. J was trimmed by 8 bases and V by 5 bases; bases with no gene match: 8.